Below are 24 T cell receptor beta chains sequenced from a single sample in a study of blood T cells in healthy people across ages. For the second PCR, which ran for roughly 6 to 12 cycles, a sample-barcoded 5' primer and a J-beta primer mix were used. TCRdb used MiXCR to reprocess the 5' RACE reads, holding one entry per CDR3 protein. Of 450,000 to 650,000 distinct CDR3 sequences in the sample, about 24% were seen once. These data are also associated with another study on T cells of mothers and their children.

Sequencing was done on a sample of blood. These receptors were taken from a boy aged 5 to 17 in good health.

This clonotype was seen only a few times. CDR3 DNA sequence: TGTGCCAGCAGCCAAGAGTCGGCTAGCGGGAGGCGCGAGCAGTACTTC. This codes for CASSQESASGRREQYF. The rearrangement joins TRBV4-2 to TRBJ2-5; 11 nucleotides match TRBD2. The better agreement between TRBJ2-7 and the DNA end casts doubt on the J call. Germline V gene data show CDR1 as LGHNA and CDR2 as YNFKEQ. This CDR3 region has 16 residues.

This chain joins TRBV5-1 and TRBJ2-2, with 8 bases lining up with TRBD1. The J segment lost 5 bases and the V segment lost 4 bases, leaving 7 bases of the junction unmatched. Germline CDR1 reads SGHRS; CDR2 reads YFSETQ. CDR3 size: 15 residues. As DNA, the CDR3 is TGCGCCAGCAGCACCGGGACAGGTGTTACCGGGGAGCTGTTTTTT. Its protein is CASSTGTGVTGELFF.

The chain links TRBV20-1 to TRBJ2-5; D unclear. The V and J ends lost 1 base and 4 bases respectively, with 13 bases between them. The CDR3 contains 14 residues. Per the germline V gene, CDR1 is DFQATT and CDR2 is SNEGSKA (reference sequence). The chain's CDR3 is CSARGPTDRETQYF. The CDR3 nucleotides read TGCAGTGCTAGAGGGCCTACCGACCGAGAGACCCAGTACTTC.

The chain uses TRBV20-1 and TRBJ2-3, with a weak D call TRBD2 (5 bases). V was pared by 1 base and J by 0 bases, with 14 bases between. The length of the CDR3 is 16 residues. The germline gives CDR1 DFQATT, CDR2 SNEGSKA (reference sequence). CDR3 sequence: CSARAFTRASTDTQYF. The DNA of the CDR3 is TGCAGTGCTAGAGCGTTTACGAGGGCTAGCACAGATACGCAGTATTTT.

The chain joins TRBV6-6 to TRBJ1-4; no clear D gene. CDR3 length: 16 residues. The germline V gene has CDR1 MNHNY and CDR2 SVGAGI (reference sequence). Trimming took 0 bases from V and 3 from J, leaving 11 bases between them. CDR3 amino acids: CASSYSPGKANEKLFF. The CDR3 DNA sequence: TGTGCCAGCAGTTACTCGCCGGGAAAGGCTAATGAAAAACTGTTTTTT.

The V gene is TRBV20-1, the J gene TRBJ2-5; 10 bases map to TRBD1. Near its end, the DNA agrees better with TRBJ2-7, so the J call may be wrong. Looked up from germline, CDR1 is DFQATT and CDR2 is SNEGSKA (reference sequence). The CDR3 runs 16 residues. DNA of the CDR3: TGCAGTGCCAAACATCCCGGGACAGGGGAAACCTACGAGCAGTACTTC. Its translation: CSAKHPGTGETYEQYF.

This clonotype was observed a handful of times. This chain connects TRBV4-1 to TRBJ2-7, with 7 bases lining up with TRBD2. CDR3 length equals 15 residues. Per germline, CDR1 MGHRA and CDR2 YSYEKL. V trimming: 2 bases; J trimming: 4 bases; junction bases outside the gene matches: 8. The CDR3 nucleotides read TGCGCCAGCAGCCAACTTTCTAGCGGACAATACGAGCAGTACTTC. Encoded protein: CASSQLSSGQYEQYF.

The gene calls are TRBV6-5 and TRBJ2-5, with TRBD2 matching 9 bases. Germline V lookup: CDR1 MNHEY, CDR2 SVGAGI. Trimming cost V 2 bases and J 11 bases; bases outside gene matches: 12. There are 15 residues in the CDR3. The CDR3 reads CASSYHNSGGLEQYF. The CDR3 nucleotides are TGTGCCAGCAGTTACCATAATAGCGGGGGTCTGGAGCAGTACTTC.

This rearrangement joins TRBV20-1 to TRBJ2-1; tentative D call: TRBD2 (6 bases). Trimming cost V 2 bases and J 7 bases, with 18 bases left between them. The CDR3 loop spans 15 amino acids. CDR1 and CDR2 (germline): DFQATT, SNEGSKA (reference sequence). The CDR3 reads CSARLGGLRSNEQFF. The CDR3, as DNA: TGCAGTGCTAGATTGGGGGGATTAAGGTCGAATGAGCAGTTCTTC.

V usage is TRBV27 and J usage is TRBJ2-4; D may match TRBD1 or TRBD2 (5 bases each). The germline gives CDR1 MNHEY, CDR2 SMNVEV (reference sequence). The CDR3 spans 15 residues. V was clipped by 6 bases and J by 0 bases, with 12 bases between them. This chain's CDR3 is CASRGDELAKNIQYF. DNA for the CDR3: TGTGCCAGCAGAGGGGACGAACTAGCCAAAAACATTCAGTACTTC.

This clonotype has just a few counts. The V and J genes are TRBV27 and TRBJ2-6, with unresolved D. The germline CDR1 and CDR2 sequences are MNHEY and SMNVEV (reference sequence). CDR3 size: 17 residues. V dropped 1 base and J dropped 0 bases, with 10 bases sitting between them. CDR3: CASSLLTESSGANVLTF. Written as DNA, the CDR3 is TGTGCCAGCAGTTTATTAACGGAGAGCTCTGGGGCCAACGTCCTGACTTTC.

This clonotype was counted a few times. The J gene is TRBJ1-6, the V gene TRBV7-2; tentatively, D is TRBD1 (6 bases). Germline CDR1 SGHTA, CDR2 FQGNSA. This CDR3 region has 16 residues. Trimming stripped 5 bases from V and 7 bases from J, with 18 bases between. The CDR3 DNA sequence: TGTGCCAGCAGCACCCAGGGCGGGGGCTTCAATTCACCCCTCCACTTT. This gives the protein CASSTQGGGFNSPLHF. Full variable domain (rest looked up from reference TRBV7-2 and TRBJ1-6): GAGVSQSPSNKVTEKGKDVELRCDPISGHTALYWYRQSLGQGLEFLIYFQGNSAPDKSGLPSDRFSAERTGGSVSTLTIQRTQQEDSAVYLCASSTQGGGFNSPLHFGNGTRLTVT.

J is TRBJ2-5 and V is TRBV9, with 7 bases aligning to TRBD2. Germline CDR1 is SGDLS and CDR2 is YYNGEE. This CDR3 has 16 amino acids. The V gene end was trimmed by 0 bases and the J gene end by 0 bases; junction bases not matched to a gene: 5. The CDR3, as DNA: TGTGCCAGCAGCGTAGGCCAGCGGGGAGACCAAGAGACCCAGTACTTC. Its protein is CASSVGQRGDQETQYF.

In the case of this clonotype: The junction does not match germline at one end; this may be a read error. The chain carries TRBV2 and TRBJ2-5; no firm D call. This CDR3 has 13 residues. Germline loops: CDR1 SNHLY, CDR2 FYNNEI. The CDR3 loop reads CVSSEGVGESQYF. CDR3 nucleotides: TGTGTCAGCAGTGAAGGCGTTGGGGAATCCCAGTACTTC. The entire variable domain, with the rest obtained from reference TRBV2 and TRBJ2-5, is as follows: EPEVTQTPSHQVTQMGQEVILRCVPISNHLYFYWYRQILGQKVEFLVSFYNNEISEKSEIFDDQFSVERPDGSNFTLKIRSTKLEDSAMYFCVSSEGVGESQYFGPGTRLLVL.

This clonotype was found many times. The V and J genes are TRBV7-9 and TRBJ2-7; tentatively, D is TRBD1 (6 bases). Germline CDR1 reads SEHNR; CDR2 reads FQNEAQ (reference sequence). The V end lost 4 bases, the J end lost 2 bases, and 12 bases lay between the germline ends. The CDR3 covers 14 residues. CDR3 region: CASSSGQGTYEQYF. The CDR3 DNA follows: TGTGCCAGCAGCTCGGGGCAGGGGACCTACGAGCAGTACTTC. The variable domain in full, with the rest retrieved from reference TRBV7-9 and TRBJ2-7, is DTGVSQNPRHKITKRGQNVTFRCDPISEHNRLYWYRQTLGQGPEFLTYFQNEAQLEKSRLLSDRFSAERPKGSFSTLEIQRTEQGDSAMYLCASSSGQGTYEQYFGPGTRLTVT.

This chain joins TRBV10-3 and TRBJ2-1; TRBD2 aligns across 8 bases. V shed 8 bases and J 2 bases; nucleotides not matched to a gene: 5. Germline loops: CDR1 ENHRY, CDR2 SYGVKD. This CDR3 is built from 14 residues. The CDR3 protein is CAIGIAGPYNEQFF. CDR3 nucleotides: TGTGCCATCGGAATAGCGGGGCCCTACAATGAGCAGTTCTTC.

The V gene is TRBV7-8, the J gene TRBJ2-5; a weak D match, TRBD2 (6 bases). TRBJ2-1 explains the end of the DNA better; the J call may be wrong. The CDR3 consists of 14 residues. Germline V gene sequence: CDR1 SGHVS, CDR2 FQNEAQ. As DNA, the CDR3 is TGTGCCAGCAGCTTAGGCGGGGATCACAATGAGCAGTTCTTC. Protein: CASSLGGDHNEQFF.

In the case of this clonotype: The junction and the germline gene differ at one end; a read error may be behind it. The chain carries TRBV28 and TRBJ1-1, with D hard to call. The V gene's germline CDR1 is MDHEN and CDR2 SYDVKM. The CDR3 runs 15 residues. In nucleotides, the CDR3 is TGTGCCGGCAGCTCTTACTGGGCACCGAACACTGAAGCTTTCTTT. This encodes CAGSSYWAPNTEAFF.

This clonotype has only one observation. This chain uses TRBV4-3 with TRBJ2-3, with D unresolved. V lost 0 bases to trimming and J lost 0 bases, with 7 bases between them. Germline CDR1 is LGHNA and CDR2 is YSLEER. This CDR3 contains 15 residues. This chain's CDR3 is CASSQDPDSTDTQYF. DNA of the CDR3: TGCGCCAGCAGCCAAGACCCTGACAGCACAGATACGCAGTATTTT.

The gene calls are TRBV6-6 and TRBJ2-5; a possible D gene is TRBD2 (6 bases). The end of the DNA fits TRBJ2-7 better, so the J call may be wrong. This CDR3 has 13 residues. Germline values: CDR1 MNHNY, CDR2 SVGAGI (reference sequence). The CDR3 DNA reads as TGTGCCAGCAGTTACCCTAGCGCCTACGAGCAGTACTTC. It is translated as CASSYPSAYEQYF.

This clonotype was recorded a few times. The chain combines TRBV12-3 or TRBV12-4 with TRBJ2-1; 10 bases are shared with TRBD2. This CDR3 region has 13 residues. After removal of 5 bases from V and 9 bases from J, the junction contained 4 bases not matched to a gene. The CDR3, as DNA: TGTGCCAGCAGTCCTCTAGCGGGGGTTGAGCAGTTCTTC. Its translation is CASSPLAGVEQFF.

Comments on this clonotype: Mismatch with germline at one junction end may stem from a read error. V usage is TRBV10-1 and J usage is TRBJ2-5; D not resolved. This CDR3 spans 12 amino acids. Germline CDR1 reads WNHNN; CDR2 reads SYGVQD (reference sequence). The CDR3 loop is CASSDSCRPTDF. The DNA of the CDR3 is TGCGCCAGCAGTGATTCGTGTCGACCCACGGACTTC.

This clonotype was seen at least ten times. This rearrangement joins TRBV29-1 to TRBJ2-7; D call uncertain. The V end lost 1 base, the J end lost 3 bases, and 16 bases lay between the germline ends. The CDR3 spans 15 residues. CDR1 is SQVTM and CDR2 is ANQGSEA in the germline V gene. CDR3 nucleotides: TGCAGCGTTGAAGTTGACGAGACGCTCAGCTACGAGCAGTACTTC. It encodes CSVEVDETLSYEQYF.

The chain recombines TRBV6-2 or TRBV6-3 with TRBJ1-5; D is ambiguous. V was pared by 6 bases and J by 7 bases, with 19 bases between. In germline, CDR1 is MNHEY, CDR2 SVGEGT. The CDR3 runs 15 residues. CDR3 region: CASSLRPKGEQPQHF. CDR3 nucleotide sequence: TGTGCCAGCAGCCTGCGGCCAAAGGGCGAGCAGCCCCAGCATTTT.